This T cell receptor (beta chain) came from a study of OX40 agonist ivuxolimab in advanced cancers. Study observations and caveats: In general, CD8+ T cells held more expanded clones than CD4+ did, on average. Expanded peripheral T-cell antigen specificity went undetermined.

Details on this clone: Its antigen is currently unknown.

Sequenced by immunoSEQ multiplex PCR; TCRdb stores in-frame clones only, minus some. The sample consists of tens of thousands of clones, about four fifths of them appearing once. Individuals having autoimmune disease history or systemic immunosuppression were not enrolled. The CDR3 has 13 amino acids. Germline lookup yields CDR1 SGHAT and CDR2 FQDESV (reference sequence). The V gene lost 5 bases and the J gene lost 2 bases, with 9 bases spanning the gap. This receptor was obtained from an adult with an advanced solid tumor such as melanoma, head and neck, liver or kidney cancer. The chain employs TRBV11-1 and TRBJ2-5; possible D gene TRBD2, 5 bases. Sequenced material: CD4+ or CD8+ T cells sorted from blood, taken in a trial of the OX40 agonist ivuxolimab. The CDR3 nucleotides read TGTGCCAGCAGCCTTCGACTACAAGAGACCCAGTACTTC. Translation gives CASSLRLQETQYF.